The 15 T cell receptor beta chains below come from one sample, sequenced in a study of shared clonotypes between healthy human individuals. The repertoire was sequenced with immunoSEQ multiplex PCR; TCRdb's copy has only in-frame clones and lacks some. The table shows some 2.3 million clones, with 85% to 95% occurring only once. The sequencing input was naive CD4+ T cells from PBMCs. Documented subset: CD45RA+ positively selected. All receptors come from a man between 18 and 29 years old in good health. Some clones in this sample may be carry-over from other donors' samples.

This clone was detected once. The chain links TRBV15 to TRBJ2-7, with TRBD2 matching over 11 bases. The trim removed 1 base at V and 5 bases at J, leaving 7 bases unmatched. The CDR3 sequence is 16 residues long. CDR1 and CDR2 (germline): LNHNV, YYDKDF (reference sequence). The CDR3 here is CATSRVVLAGVDEQYF. In nucleotides, the CDR3 is TGTGCCACCAGCAGAGTGGTACTAGCGGGAGTAGACGAGCAGTACTTC.

This chain links TRBV28 with TRBJ2-7; a possible D gene is TRBD1 (6 bases). V lost 5 bases and J 3 bases, leaving 11 bases between the germline ends. Germline V gives CDR1 MDHEN, CDR2 SYDVKM. The CDR3 totals 13 residues. The CDR3 is CASSPRDIYEQYF. Written as DNA, the CDR3 is TGTGCCAGCAGTCCCCGGGACATCTACGAGCAGTACTTC.

The chain combines TRBV7-6 with TRBJ2-7, with 10 bases fitting TRBD2. The V and J ends lost 5 bases and 2 bases, in that order; junction bases with no gene match: 6. This CDR3 has 15 amino acids. CDR1 SGHVS and CDR2 FNYEAQ come from the germline V gene. The CDR3 protein is CASSPQAGGAYEQYF. The CDR3 DNA sequence: TGTGCCAGCAGCCCTCAAGCGGGAGGGGCCTACGAGCAGTACTTC. Based on the CDR3 plus reference TRBV7-6 and TRBJ2-7, the full variable domain is GAGVSQSPRYKVTKRGQDVALRCDPISGHVSLYWYRQALGQGPEFLTYFNYEAQQDKSGLPNDRFSAERPEGSISTLTIQRTEQRDSAMYRCASSPQAGGAYEQYFGPGTRLTVT.

V and J are TRBV28 and TRBJ2-7; D is unclear. This CDR3 spans 13 amino acids. Germline V gene sequence: CDR1 MDHEN, CDR2 SYDVKM. Trimming pared 3 bases from V and 0 bases from J, leaving 6 bases between. The CDR3 coding sequence is TGTGCCAGCAGTTTCGCCTCCTCCTACGAGCAGTACTTC. It codes for CASSFASSYEQYF. Full variable domain (rest looked up from reference TRBV28 and TRBJ2-7): DVKVTQSSRYLVKRTGEKVFLECVQDMDHENMFWYRQDPGLGLRLIYFSYDVKMKEKGDIPEGYSVSREKKERFSLILESASTNQTSMYLCASSFASSYEQYFGPGTRLTVT.

This clone was seen only once. The chain recombines TRBV5-1 with TRBJ2-3; tentative D call: TRBD1 (5 bases). Germline CDR1 reads SGHRS; CDR2 reads YFSETQ. This CDR3 spans 15 amino acids. Trimming took off 4 bases at V and 1 base at J, with 13 bases between the two ends. DNA for the CDR3: TGCGCCAGCAGCCTTGACAGCCCAGGCACAGATACGCAGTATTTT. Translating gives CASSLDSPGTDTQYF. Looking up the rest from reference TRBV5-1 and TRBJ2-3 gives the full variable domain: KAGVTQTPRYLIKTRGQQVTLSCSPISGHRSVSWYQQTPGQGLQFLFEYFSETQRNKGNFPGRFSGRQFSNSRSEMNVSTLELGDSALYLCASSLDSPGTDTQYFGPGTRLTVL.

The V and J genes are TRBV29-1 and TRBJ1-1; D is ambiguous. The CDR3 length is 13 residues. Trimming removed 8 bases from V and 1 base from J, with 14 bases in between. The germline V gene encodes CDR1 SQVTM and CDR2 ANQGSEA. Written as DNA, the CDR3 is TGCAGCACACGACGTGGCAGGAACACTGAAGCTTTCTTT. It encodes CSTRRGRNTEAFF. Full variable domain (missing parts from reference TRBV29-1 and TRBJ1-1): SAVISQKPSRDICQRGTSLTIQCQVDSQVTMMFWYRQQPGQSLTLIATANQGSEATYESGFVIDKFPISRPNLTFSTLTVSNMSPEDSSIYLCSTRRGRNTEAFFGQGTRLTVV.

The gene calls are TRBV5-1 and TRBJ1-4; maybe TRBD1 (5 bases). Germline CDR1 and CDR2: SGHRS and YFSETQ. Trimming took 5 bases from V and 5 from J, leaving 13 bases between them. CDR3 length: 14 residues. Here the CDR3 DNA reads TGCGCCAGCAGAGTCGGGGGTGGCAATGAAAAACTGTTTTTT. Its protein is CASRVGGGNEKLFF.

V and J are TRBV5-1 and TRBJ1-1; tentative D call: TRBD1 (5 bases). The CDR3 runs 15 residues. Germline-derived CDR1 and CDR2 are SGHRS and YFSETQ. V was cut by 4 bases and J by 6 bases, with 19 bases left in between. The CDR3 DNA sequence: TGCGCCAGCAGCATGTCGGAGGGGCGGGTGGCTGAAGCTTTCTTT. Protein product: CASSMSEGRVAEAFF. The whole variable domain, remainder taken from reference TRBV5-1 and TRBJ1-1, is KAGVTQTPRYLIKTRGQQVTLSCSPISGHRSVSWYQQTPGQGLQFLFEYFSETQRNKGNFPGRFSGRQFSNSRSEMNVSTLELGDSALYLCASSMSEGRVAEAFFGQGTRLTVV.

The count of this clone is one. The rearrangement uses TRBV11-2 and TRBJ2-7; 9 positions agree with TRBD2. Germline V gives CDR1 SGHAT, CDR2 FQNNGV. The CDR3 length is 15 residues. V shed 5 bases and J 2 bases; nucleotides not matched to a gene: 7. As DNA, the CDR3 is TGTGCCAGCAGCCAAAGTAGCGGGAGACCCTACGAGCAGTACTTC. Its translation: CASSQSSGRPYEQYF.

The chain has TRBV10-3 and TRBJ2-1, with 9 bases aligning to TRBD2. The CDR3 sequence is 15 residues long. The ends lost 2 bases at V and 4 bases at J; junction bases unmatched: 3. Germline CDR1 and CDR2: ENHRY and SYGVKD. CDR3: CAISEAGGYYNEQFF. The CDR3, as DNA: TGTGCCATCAGTGAGGCGGGAGGGTATTACAATGAGCAGTTCTTC.

The chain employs TRBV28 and TRBJ1-2; 8 bases line up with TRBD1. Germline V gene sequence: CDR1 MDHEN, CDR2 SYDVKM. Trimming cost V 2 bases and J 7 bases; bases outside gene matches: 6. The CDR3 length is 14 residues. CDR3 loop: CASSLVQGASGYTF. CDR3 DNA sequence: TGTGCCAGCAGTTTAGTTCAGGGGGCTTCTGGCTACACCTTC.

The table lists this clone with a count of one. The chain couples TRBV27 to TRBJ1-2; D perhaps matches TRBD1 (6 bases). The CDR3 has 14 residues. The V end was cut by 5 bases, the J end by 4 bases, with 14 bases between. The V gene's germline CDR1 is MNHEY and CDR2 SMNVEV (reference sequence). CDR3 in DNA: TGTGCCAGCAGTCCCCAGGTAGGGGGCTATGGCTACACCTTC. Translating it yields CASSPQVGGYGYTF.

The CDR3 DNA reads TGCAGCGTTGGTTGGCAGGATCTGCGTGCGGCCCAGTACTTC. Encoded protein: CSVGWQDLRAAQYF. V usage is TRBV29-1 and J usage is TRBJ2-5; D unresolved. CDR3 length: 14 residues. V lost 4 bases, J lost 9 bases, and 21 bases lay in between. Germline V gene sequence: CDR1 SQVTM, CDR2 ANQGSEA.

As to this clone: Different DNA sequences within this sample yield the same CDR3. This chain uses TRBV19 with TRBJ2-1, with D perhaps TRBD2 (5 bases). Trimming pared 0 bases from V and 13 bases from J, leaving 13 bases between. CDR1 LNHDA and CDR2 SQIVND come from the germline V gene (reference sequence). This CDR3 contains 13 residues. CDR3: CASSIDRRTPQFF. The CDR3 DNA reads TGTGCCAGTAGTATAGATCGACGGACTCCCCAGTTCTTC.

The count of this clone is one. The chain carries TRBV7-9 and TRBJ2-3; D is tentatively TRBD1 or TRBD2 (5 bases each). The V gene's germline CDR1 is SEHNR and CDR2 FQNEAQ (reference sequence). This CDR3 comprises 16 residues. V was trimmed by 1 base and J by 3 bases, leaving 14 bases between them. The CDR3 protein is CASSLGRRGVTDTQYF. The DNA of the CDR3 is TGTGCCAGCAGCTTAGGGAGGAGAGGGGTAACAGATACGCAGTATTTT.